A selection of T cell receptor beta chains follows, all from one sample in a study of PD-L1 blockade in urothelial cancer. Assay used: immunoSEQ multiplex PCR; TCRdb lists only in-frame clones, some missing. The sample records around 79,000 clones, about 85% being singletons. Specimen: PBMCs, collected around atezolizumab (anti-PD-L1) treatment. These receptors were taken from a man in his forties or fifties with urothelial cancer. The CDR3 runs from the conserved cysteine through the conserved F or W. Each record gives: J gene, V gene, clone size, D gene, CDR3 DNA, CDR3 protein. A D gene is named only where the DNA matches it firmly. Expanded clones are given a class, and other clones once, few, many or no size at all.

J gene: TRBJ2-1
V gene: TRBV13
clone size: -
D gene: -
CDR3 DNA: TGTGCCAGCAGCTTCTACGCTAGCTCCCACAATGAGCAGTTCTTC
CDR3 protein: CASSFYASSHNEQFF

J gene: TRBJ2-7
V gene: TRBV7-2
clone size: -
D gene: -
CDR3 DNA: TGTGCCAGCAGCCGTATAGCGTCCGCGTACGAGCAGTACTTC
CDR3 protein: CASSRIASAYEQYF

J gene: TRBJ2-1
V gene: TRBV9
clone size: -
D gene: TRBD1
CDR3 DNA: TGTGCCAGCAGCGTACGTAGGCAGGGGGCTTACAATGAGCAGTTCTTC
CDR3 protein: CASSVRRQGAYNEQFF

J gene: TRBJ1-1
V gene: TRBV30
clone size: few
D gene: TRBD1
CDR3 DNA: TGTGCCTGGAGTGTGCAGGGGGCGAAGGCTTTCTTT
CDR3 protein: CAWSVQGAKAFF

J gene: TRBJ2-1
V gene: TRBV4-1
clone size: -
D gene: TRBD2
CDR3 DNA: TGCGCCAGCAGCCAAACCCTAACTAGCGGCAGCTCCTACAATGAGCAGTTCTTC
CDR3 protein: CASSQTLTSGSSYNEQFF

J gene: TRBJ2-7
V gene: TRBV12-1
clone size: -
D gene: -
CDR3 DNA: TGTGCCAGCACTGGGACTAGCGGAACCTACGAGCAGTACTTC
CDR3 protein: CASTGTSGTYEQYF

J gene: TRBJ2-3
V gene: TRBV7-2
clone size: -
D gene: TRBD2
CDR3 DNA: TGTGCTACCTCGGCGCAGGGACTAGACACAGATACGCAGTATTTT
CDR3 protein: CATSAQGLDTDTQYF

J gene: TRBJ1-2
V gene: TRBV6-5
clone size: -
D gene: TRBD1
CDR3 DNA: TGTGCCAGCAGTTCCCCCGGGACAGGGGGCTATGGCTACACCTTC
CDR3 protein: CASSSPGTGGYGYTF

J gene: TRBJ2-2
V gene: TRBV27
clone size: once
D gene: -
CDR3 DNA: TGTGCCAGCAGTTCGCCTCTCACAGGGTACGACACCGGGGAGCTGTTTTTT
CDR3 protein: CASSSPLTGYDTGELFF

J gene: TRBJ1-2
V gene: TRBV4-1
clone size: -
D gene: -
CDR3 DNA: TGCGCCAGCAGCCTTGTCGGCTATGGCTACACCTTC
CDR3 protein: CASSLVGYGYTF

J gene: TRBJ2-1
V gene: TRBV30
clone size: -
D gene: -
CDR3 DNA: TGTGCCTGGAGTGTACGGAGCGGCGATGAGCAGTTCTTC
CDR3 protein: CAWSVRSGDEQFF

J gene: TRBJ2-7
V gene: TRBV28
clone size: -
D gene: -
CDR3 DNA: TGTGCCAGCAGCACCGCGCGACTAGGAGGGGTCGAGCAGTACTTC
CDR3 protein: CASSTARLGGVEQYF

J gene: TRBJ2-1
V gene: TRBV7-9
clone size: -
D gene: TRBD2
CDR3 DNA: TGTGCCAGCAGCTTTGACCAGGCGGGGGATGAGCAGTTCTTC
CDR3 protein: CASSFDQAGDEQFF

J gene: TRBJ1-2
V gene: TRBV5-4
clone size: -
D gene: TRBD1
CDR3 DNA: TGTGCCAGCAGCTTGCCCCCCCCGGGACAGAGCTATGGCTACACCTTC
CDR3 protein: CASSLPPPGQSYGYTF